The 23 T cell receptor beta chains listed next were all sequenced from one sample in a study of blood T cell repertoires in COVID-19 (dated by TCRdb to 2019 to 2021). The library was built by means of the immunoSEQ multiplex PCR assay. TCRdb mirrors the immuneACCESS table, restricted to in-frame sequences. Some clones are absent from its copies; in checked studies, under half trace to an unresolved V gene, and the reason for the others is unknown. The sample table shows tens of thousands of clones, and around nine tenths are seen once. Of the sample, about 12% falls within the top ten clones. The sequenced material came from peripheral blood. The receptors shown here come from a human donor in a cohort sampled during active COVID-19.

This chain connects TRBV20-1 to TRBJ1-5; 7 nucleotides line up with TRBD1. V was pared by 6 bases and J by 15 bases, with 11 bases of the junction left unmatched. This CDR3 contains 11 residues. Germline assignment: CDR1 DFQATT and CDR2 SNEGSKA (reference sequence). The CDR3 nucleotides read TGCAGTGCGCAAACAGGGGTTTATCGGCATTTT. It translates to CSAQTGVYRHF.

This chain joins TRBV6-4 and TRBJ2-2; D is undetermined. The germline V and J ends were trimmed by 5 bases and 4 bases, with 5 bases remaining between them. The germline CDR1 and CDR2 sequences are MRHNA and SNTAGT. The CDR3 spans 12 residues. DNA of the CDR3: TGTGCCAGCAGTCACGGCACCGGGGAGCTGTTTTTT. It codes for CASSHGTGELFF.

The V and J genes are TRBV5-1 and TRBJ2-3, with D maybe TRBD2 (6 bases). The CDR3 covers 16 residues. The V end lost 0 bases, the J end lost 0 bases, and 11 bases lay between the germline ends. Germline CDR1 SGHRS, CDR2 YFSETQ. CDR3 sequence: CASSLGGDPSTDTQYF. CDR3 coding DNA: TGCGCCAGCAGCTTGGGCGGGGACCCTAGCACAGATACGCAGTATTTT.

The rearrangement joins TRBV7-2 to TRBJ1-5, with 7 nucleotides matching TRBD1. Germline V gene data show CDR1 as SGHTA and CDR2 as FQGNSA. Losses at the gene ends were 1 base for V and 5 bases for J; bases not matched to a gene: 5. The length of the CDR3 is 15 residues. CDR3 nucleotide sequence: TGTGCCAGCAGCTTAGGCAGGGGGACTGATCAGCCCCAGCATTTT. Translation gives CASSLGRGTDQPQHF.

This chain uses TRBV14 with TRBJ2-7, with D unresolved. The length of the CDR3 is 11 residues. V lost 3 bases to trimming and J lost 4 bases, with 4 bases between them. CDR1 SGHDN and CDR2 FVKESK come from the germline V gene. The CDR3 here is CASSHGYEQYF. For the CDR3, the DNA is TGTGCCAGCAGCCACGGGTACGAGCAGTACTTC.

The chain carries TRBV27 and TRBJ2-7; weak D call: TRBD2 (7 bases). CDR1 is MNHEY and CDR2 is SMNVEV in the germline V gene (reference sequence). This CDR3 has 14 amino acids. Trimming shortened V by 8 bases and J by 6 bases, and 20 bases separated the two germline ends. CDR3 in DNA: TGTGCCAGCGGAGTCGGGGGGCCGTCGAGCGAGCAGTACTTC. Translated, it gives CASGVGGPSSEQYF.

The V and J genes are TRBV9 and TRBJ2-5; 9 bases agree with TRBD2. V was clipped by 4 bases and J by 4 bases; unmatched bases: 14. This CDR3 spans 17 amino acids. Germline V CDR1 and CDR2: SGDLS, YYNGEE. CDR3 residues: CASSQALLAGDVETQYF. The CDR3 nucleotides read TGTGCCAGCAGCCAAGCCCTACTAGCGGGTGACGTAGAGACCCAGTACTTC.

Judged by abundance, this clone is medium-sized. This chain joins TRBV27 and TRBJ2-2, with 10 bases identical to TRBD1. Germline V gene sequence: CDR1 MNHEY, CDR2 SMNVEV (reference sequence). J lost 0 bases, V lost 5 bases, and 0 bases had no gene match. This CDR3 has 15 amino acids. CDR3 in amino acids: CASSDRGPNTGELFF. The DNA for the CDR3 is TGTGCCAGCAGTGACAGGGGGCCGAACACCGGGGAGCTGTTTTTT.

The CDR3 spells CASSPRDSFPYNEQFF. CDR3 bases: TGTGCCAGTAGTCCCCGCGATAGCTTCCCCTACAATGAGCAGTTCTTC. The chain recombines TRBV19 with TRBJ2-1; D unresolved. The germline CDR1 and CDR2 sequences are LNHDA and SQIVND (reference sequence). The CDR3 sequence is 16 residues long. V was cut by 5 bases and J by 2 bases, with 16 bases left in between.

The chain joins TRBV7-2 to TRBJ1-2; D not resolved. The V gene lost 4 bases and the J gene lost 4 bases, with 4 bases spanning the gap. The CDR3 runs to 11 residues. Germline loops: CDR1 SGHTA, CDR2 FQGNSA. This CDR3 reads CASSSSYGYTF. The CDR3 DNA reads TGTGCCAGCAGCTCCAGCTATGGCTACACCTTC.

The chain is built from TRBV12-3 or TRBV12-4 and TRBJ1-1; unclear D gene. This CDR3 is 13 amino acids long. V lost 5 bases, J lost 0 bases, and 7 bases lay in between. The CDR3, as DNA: TGTGCCAGCAGTGGGCTCATGAACACTGAAGCTTTCTTT. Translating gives CASSGLMNTEAFF.

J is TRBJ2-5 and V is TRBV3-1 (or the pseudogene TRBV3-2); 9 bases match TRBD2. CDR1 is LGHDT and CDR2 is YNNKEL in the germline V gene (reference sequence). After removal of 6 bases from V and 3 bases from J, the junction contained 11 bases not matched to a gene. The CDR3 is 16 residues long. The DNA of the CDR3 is TGTGCCAGCAGGCCTAGCGGGATCAGGGGGGAAGAGACCCAGTACTTC. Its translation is CASRPSGIRGEETQYF.

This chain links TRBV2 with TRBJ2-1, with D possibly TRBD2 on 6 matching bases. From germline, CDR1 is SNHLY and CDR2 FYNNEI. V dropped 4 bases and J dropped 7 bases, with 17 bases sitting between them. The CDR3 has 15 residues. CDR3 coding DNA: TGTGCCAGCAGTGCCCGGCGGGATTTGTTGAATGAGCAGTTCTTC. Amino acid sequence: CASSARRDLLNEQFF.

The CDR3, as DNA: TGTGCCAGCAGCGTATACTCAGGGGGAGCAGGCTACACCTTC. Translated, it gives CASSVYSGGAGYTF. The chain uses TRBV9 and TRBJ1-2; 7 nucleotides agree with TRBD1. The germline CDR1 and CDR2 sequences are SGDLS and YYNGEE. With 1 base clipped from V and 8 bases from J, the junction kept 8 bases outside the gene matches. The CDR3 loop spans 14 amino acids.

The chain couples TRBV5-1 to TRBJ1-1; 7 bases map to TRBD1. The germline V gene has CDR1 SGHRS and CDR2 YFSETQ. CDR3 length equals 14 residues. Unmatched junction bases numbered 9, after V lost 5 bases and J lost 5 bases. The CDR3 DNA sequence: TGCGCCAGCAGTACCCAGGGGGGAGAGACTGAAGCTTTCTTT. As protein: CASSTQGGETEAFF.

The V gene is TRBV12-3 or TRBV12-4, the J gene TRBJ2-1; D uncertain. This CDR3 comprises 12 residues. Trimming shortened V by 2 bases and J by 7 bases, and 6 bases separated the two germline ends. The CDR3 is CASSLSRNEQFF. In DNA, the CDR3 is TGTGCCAGCAGTTTATCCCGGAATGAGCAGTTCTTC.

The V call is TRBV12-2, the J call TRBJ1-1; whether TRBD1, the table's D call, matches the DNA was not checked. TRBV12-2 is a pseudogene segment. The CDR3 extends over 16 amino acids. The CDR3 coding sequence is TGTGCAAGTCGCTTAGCGCCACCCGACATGAACACTGAAGCTTTCTTT. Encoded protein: CASRLAPPDMNTEAFF.

CDR3 region: CASSEGGLAGRNGELFF. CDR3 in DNA: TGTGCCAGCAGTGAGGGGGGACTAGCGGGGAGGAACGGGGAGCTGTTTTTT. The genes are TRBV6-1 and TRBJ2-2; 13 bases align to TRBD2. V shed 3 bases, J shed 7 bases, and the junction held 8 bases outside the gene matches. Germline-derived CDR1 and CDR2 are MNHNS and SASEGT. The CDR3 totals 17 residues.

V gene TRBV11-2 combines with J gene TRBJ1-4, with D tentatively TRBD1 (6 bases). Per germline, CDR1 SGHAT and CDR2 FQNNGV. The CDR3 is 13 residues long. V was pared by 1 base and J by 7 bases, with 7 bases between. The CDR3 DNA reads TGTGCCAGCAGCTTAGGACAGGTTGAAAAACTGTTTTTT. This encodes CASSLGQVEKLFF.

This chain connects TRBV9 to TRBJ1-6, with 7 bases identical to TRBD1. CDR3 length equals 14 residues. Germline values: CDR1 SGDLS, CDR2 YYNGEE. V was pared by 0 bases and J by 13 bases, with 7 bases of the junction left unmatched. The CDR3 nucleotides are TGTGCCAGCAGCGTAGAAGCTGGGACAGTGCCCCTCCACTTT. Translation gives CASSVEAGTVPLHF.

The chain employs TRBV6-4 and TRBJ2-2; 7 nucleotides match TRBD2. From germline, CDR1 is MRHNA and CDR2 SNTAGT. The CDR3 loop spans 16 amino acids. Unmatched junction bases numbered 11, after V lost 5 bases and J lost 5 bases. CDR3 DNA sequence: TGTGCCAGCAGTCAATTAGCGGGCCCAGGGACCGGGGAGCTGTTTTTT. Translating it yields CASSQLAGPGTGELFF.

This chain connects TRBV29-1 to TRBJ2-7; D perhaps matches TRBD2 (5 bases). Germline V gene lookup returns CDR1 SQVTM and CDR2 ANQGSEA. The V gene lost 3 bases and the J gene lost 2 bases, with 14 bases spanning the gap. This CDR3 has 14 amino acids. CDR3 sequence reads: CSVEELGKPYEQYF. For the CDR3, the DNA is TGCAGCGTTGAGGAACTAGGAAAACCCTACGAGCAGTACTTC.

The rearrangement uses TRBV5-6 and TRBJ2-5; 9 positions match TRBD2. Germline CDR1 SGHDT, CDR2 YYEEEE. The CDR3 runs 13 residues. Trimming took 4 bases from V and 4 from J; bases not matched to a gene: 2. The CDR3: CASSPTSGETQYF. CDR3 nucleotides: TGTGCCAGCAGCCCGACTAGCGGAGAGACCCAGTACTTC.